The TCR beta chain described here comes from a study of control samples from healthy donors and cancer patients (dated by TCRdb to 2019 to 2021). This clone was seen only once. Its target antigen remains unknown. Base qualities are not recorded, but no much larger clone differs from it by a single base. The library was built by means of the immunoSEQ multiplex PCR assay. Not all clones reach the TCRdb copy of this immuneACCESS table, which keeps in-frame sequences only. Checked studies attribute under half of the gap to unresolved V genes and leave the rest unexplained. The sample table lists about 160,000 clones, about 90% of them with a count of one. The top ten constitute approximately 12% of the sample. The CDR3 goes from the cysteine to the phenylalanine over 12 residues. Only the CDR3 DNA stays, 36 bases, in frame from base 1. V was cut back by 4 bases and J by 9 bases, leaving a gap of 12 bases between them.

The TCR was taken from a man aged 25-45 years in good health. The rearranged chain carries TRBV12-3 or TRBV12-4 and TRBJ1-2; a tentative D match to TRBD1 spans 6 bases. Specimen: blood. The nucleotide sequence is TGTGCCAGCAGTTCCTACAGGGAAAGCTACACCTTC. It translates to CASSSYRESYTF.